The 7 T cell receptor beta chains listed next were all sequenced from one sample in a study of shared clonotypes between healthy human individuals. Repertoires were generated with immunoSEQ multiplex PCR, while TCRdb's copy carries only in-frame clones and drops some. The repertoire holds about 1.5 million clones, with 95% to 99% as singletons. Input material: naive CD4+ T cells sorted from blood. Subset reported: CD45RA+ positively selected. The origin of the receptors is a man aged 30 to 39 in good health.

The chain is built from TRBV7-6 and TRBJ2-5; 11 nucleotides match TRBD1. With V trimmed by 5 bases and J by 4 bases, 12 bases remained unmatched. The V gene's germline CDR1 is SGHVS and CDR2 FNYEAQ. The CDR3 runs 17 residues. The CDR3 loop reads CASSPLPRDRGRETQYF. The CDR3 DNA sequence: TGTGCCAGCAGCCCGCTCCCCCGGGACAGGGGGAGAGAGACCCAGTACTTC. Full variable domain (outside the CDR3, taken from reference TRBV7-6 and TRBJ2-5): GAGVSQSPRYKVTKRGQDVALRCDPISGHVSLYWYRQALGQGPEFLTYFNYEAQQDKSGLPNDRFSAERPEGSISTLTIQRTEQRDSAMYRCASSPLPRDRGRETQYFGPGTRLLVL.

This sequence joins TRBV7-3 and TRBJ2-2; D gene uncertain. In germline, CDR1 is SGHTA, CDR2 FQGTGA. The length of the CDR3 is 13 residues. With 2 bases removed from V and 6 bases from J, the gap between germline ends came to 7 bases. CDR3 in amino acids: CASSLESPGELFF. CDR3 DNA: TGTGCCAGCAGCTTAGAGTCCCCCGGGGAGCTGTTTTTT. The whole variable domain, filled in from reference TRBV7-3 and TRBJ2-2, reads GAGVSQTPSNKVTEKGKYVELRCDPISGHTALYWYRQSLGQGPEFLIYFQGTGAADDSGLPNDRFFAVRPEGSVSTLKIQRTERGDSAVYLCASSLESPGELFFGEGSRLTVL.

This chain joins TRBV10-3 and TRBJ2-5, with TRBD2 matching over 13 bases. The CDR3 sequence is 17 residues long. Trimming cost V 3 bases and J 1 base; bases outside gene matches: 5. Germline assignment: CDR1 ENHRY and CDR2 SYGVKD. This chain's CDR3 is CAISELAGGGVQETQYF. The CDR3 nucleotides read TGTGCCATCAGTGAACTAGCGGGAGGGGGGGTCCAAGAGACCCAGTACTTC.

The V call is TRBV15, the J call TRBJ2-5; possible D gene TRBD1, 7 bases. With 11 bases removed from V and 0 bases from J, the gap between germline ends came to 16 bases. The CDR3 has 14 residues. Germline loops: CDR1 LNHNV, CDR2 YYDKDF (reference sequence). This chain's CDR3 is CALRRGRDQETQYF. For the CDR3, the DNA is TGTGCCCTAAGGAGGGGGCGCGACCAAGAGACCCAGTACTTC. Variable domain in full (rest from reference TRBV15 and TRBJ2-5): DAMVIQNPRYQVTQFGKPVTLSCSQTLNHNVMYWYQQKSSQAPKLLFHYYDKDFNNEADTPDNFQSRRPNTSFCFLDIRSPGLGDTAMYLCALRRGRDQETQYFGPGTRLLVL.

This chain uses TRBV6-6 with TRBJ2-7; D may be TRBD1 (5 bases). Germline V gives CDR1 MNHNY, CDR2 SVGAGI (reference sequence). V gave up 0 bases and J gave up 3 bases, with 12 bases separating them. This CDR3 region has 15 residues. The CDR3 DNA reads as TGTGCCAGCAGTTACTCGGGGCCTGGGAACTACGAGCAGTACTTC. It specifies CASSYSGPGNYEQYF.

This clone appeared a single time. This chain connects TRBV11-1 to TRBJ2-3; no definite D call. The CDR3 covers 14 residues. The ends were cut back, 6 bases at V and 2 bases at J, with 12 bases in the middle. Germline values: CDR1 SGHAT, CDR2 FQDESV (reference sequence). The CDR3 here is CASRSGRITDTQYF. CDR3 nucleotide sequence: TGTGCCAGCAGGTCGGGCAGAATCACAGATACGCAGTATTTT.

The chain recombines TRBV7-3 with TRBJ2-1, with D possibly matching TRBD2 (6 bases). The V end lost 5 bases, the J end lost 12 bases, and 11 bases lay between the germline ends. CDR1 and CDR2 from the germline V gene are SGHTA and FQGTGA. The CDR3 consists of 11 residues. This chain's CDR3 is CASSPGRGQFF. The DNA of the CDR3 is TGTGCCAGCAGCCCCGGGCGGGGGCAGTTCTTC.